The text below deals with one TCR beta chain. Its antigen is undetermined. One end of the junction does not line up with germline, which may come from a read error. These data originate in a study of graft-versus-host responses after intestinal transplantation. Here immunoSEQ multiplex PCR was the method, and the copy in TCRdb shows in-frame clones only, minus some. The data show around 97,000 clones, with more than 85% seen just once and 0.9% to 1.5% held by the top ten. CDR1 is SGHDT, CDR2 YYEEEE, per germline. The CDR3 covers 14 residues. The TCR comes from a human donor who received an intestinal transplant. The V call is TRBV5-6, the J call TRBJ2-5; 10 bases are a match to TRBD2. This specimen consisted of unstimulated CD8+ T cells sorted from spleen or lymph node cells, obtained before intestinal transplant. The CDR3 bases are TGTGCCAGCAGCTTGTCTGTGGTAACTAGCGGGGCTAACTTC. It encodes CASSLSVVTSGANF.